This T cell receptor (beta chain) was recorded in a study of PD-1 blockade in classical Hodgkin lymphoma. Trimming took 5 bases from V and 5 from J; bases not matched to a gene: 2. Per the germline V gene, CDR1 is SGHNT and CDR2 is YYREEE (reference sequence). The CDR3 length is 13 residues. Clones were read by immunoSEQ multiplex PCR, and TCRdb kept only the in-frame ones, dropping some. The repertoire holds 50,000 or so clones, with roughly 86% as singletons. On this clone itself: The target antigen is unknown.

Time point defined: cycle 4 day 1 (C4D1), after more than five weeks of nivolumab. Every patient relapsed after autologous stem cell transplantation, and brentuximab vedotin exposure varied. Patients had relapsed/refractory classical Hodgkin lymphoma with complete response, partial response or progressive disease as best response. Findings of the study overall: Complete responders showed a baseline diversity that resembled the diversity of newly diagnosed patients. A reduction in baseline TCR diversity was reportedly seen in newly diagnosed patients relative to healthy donors. CD4+ but not CD8+ TCR diversity rose significantly by C4D1.

The receptor's source is a human donor with classical Hodgkin lymphoma. The sample in question was peripheral blood mononuclear cells (PBMCs), obtained before the fourth cycle of nivolumab. The chain employs TRBV5-4 and TRBJ1-1; the match to TRBD1 covers 11 bases. In nucleotides, the CDR3 is TGTGCCAGCAGTCGGGACAGGGGGACTGAAGCTTTCTTT. This translates into CASSRDRGTEAFF. The full variable domain, its missing parts supplied by reference TRBV5-4 and TRBJ1-1, is ETGVTQSPTHLIKTRGQQVTLRCSSQSGHNTVSWYQQALGQGPQFIFQYYREEENGRGNFPPRFSGLQFPNYSSELNVNALELDDSALYLCASSRDRGTEAFFGQGTRLTVV.